Each of the 30 T cell receptor beta chains below was sequenced from the same sample in a study of identical twins. MiXCR, run by TCRdb on the 5' RACE reads, gives a single entry per CDR3 protein. The sample records approximately 690,000 distinct CDR3 sequences, roughly 6.2% being singletons. What was sequenced was naive T cells sorted from blood. These receptors were taken from a man younger than 30 in good health.

This clonotype was counted many times. This chain joins TRBV20-1 and TRBJ2-7, with a possible D match to TRBD1 (6 bases). Between the trimmed V and J ends, which lost 4 bases and 4 bases, there was a span of 20 bases. Per germline, CDR1 DFQATT and CDR2 SNEGSKA (reference sequence). CDR3 size: 15 residues. The CDR3 loop is CSATRLQGAAYEQYF. The CDR3 nucleotides are TGCAGTGCTACCCGATTACAGGGTGCGGCGTACGAGCAGTACTTC.

The chain has TRBV18 and TRBJ2-6; no reliable D call. The CDR3 loop spans 17 amino acids. The V gene lost 6 bases and the J gene lost 2 bases, with 17 bases spanning the gap. CDR1 and CDR2 (germline): KGHSH, LQKENI. CDR3 amino acids: CASSLNRGATGANVLTF. CDR3 DNA sequence: TGTGCCAGCTCCCTAAACCGAGGTGCCACTGGGGCCAACGTCCTGACTTTC.

Only a few counts were recorded for this clonotype. The chain is built from TRBV19 and TRBJ2-1, with D unclear. V shed 8 bases and J shed 0 bases, with 8 bases lying between them. The germline gives CDR1 LNHDA, CDR2 SQIVND (reference sequence). CDR3 size: 13 residues. CDR3 DNA sequence: TGTGCCAGTGGCGGTAGCTCCTACAATGAGCAGTTCTTC. This gives the protein CASGGSSYNEQFF.

This clonotype was detected only a few times. V and J are TRBV7-9 and TRBJ2-1, with D unclear. The V end was cut by 2 bases, the J end by 9 bases, with 17 bases between. The CDR3 is 15 residues long. Germline-derived CDR1 and CDR2 are SEHNR and FQNEAQ (reference sequence). The CDR3 DNA reads TGTGCCAGCAGCTTAATAGGGCTCTCAGAACGTGAGCAGTTCTTC. Protein sequence: CASSLIGLSEREQFF.

This sequence joins TRBV12-3 or TRBV12-4 and TRBJ2-7; no definite D call. V was trimmed by 6 bases and J by 3 bases, leaving 6 bases between them. This CDR3 region has 11 residues. CDR3 coding DNA: TGTGCCAGCAGAGACTTCTACGAGCAGTACTTC. Amino acid sequence: CASRDFYEQYF.

This clonotype has a single count. The CDR3 DNA reads as TGTGCCAGCAGCCGGTGGGGCGGAGTGTACAATGAGCAGTTCTTC. Translation gives CASSRWGGVYNEQFF. V usage is TRBV14 and J usage is TRBJ2-1, with a weak D call TRBD1 (5 bases). The germline CDR1 and CDR2 sequences are SGHDN and FVKESK. This CDR3 comprises 15 residues. Trimming removed 4 bases from V and 4 bases from J, with 14 bases in between.

The table lists this clonotype with many counts. The gene calls are TRBV5-6 and TRBJ2-2; the D gene is possibly TRBD1 (5 bases). Germline CDR1 is SGHDT and CDR2 is YYEEEE. V dropped 2 bases and J dropped 4 bases, with 15 bases sitting between them. CDR3 length: 16 residues. CDR3 DNA sequence: TGTGCCAGCAGCTTTGGCTACAGGTCGGGCACCGGGGAGCTGTTTTTT. It yields the protein CASSFGYRSGTGELFF.

The table lists this clonotype with many counts. V gene TRBV12-3 or TRBV12-4 combines with J gene TRBJ1-4; D not resolved. Trimming took 4 bases from V and 3 from J, leaving 12 bases between them. The CDR3 totals 15 residues. In DNA, the CDR3 is TGTGCCAGCAGTTCCGGGCCACGGGCTAATGAAAAACTGTTTTTT. Its translation is CASSSGPRANEKLFF.

The chain joins TRBV6-5 to TRBJ1-2; D is possibly TRBD1 (6 bases). Germline V CDR1 and CDR2: MNHEY, SVGAGI. The CDR3 sequence is 15 residues long. Trimming took 0 bases from V and 0 from J, leaving 8 bases between them. CDR3 nucleotide sequence: TGTGCCAGCAGTTACTCGGGGGGCTCTAACTATGGCTACACCTTC. Its translation is CASSYSGGSNYGYTF.

This clonotype appeared many times. The chain carries TRBV27 and TRBJ2-3; TRBD2 is a possible D gene (6 bases). V was cut by 4 bases and J by 13 bases, with 21 bases left in between. The germline V gene encodes CDR1 MNHEY and CDR2 SMNVEV (reference sequence). The CDR3 contains 14 residues. The CDR3 DNA sequence: TGTGCCAGCAGTTACACACCGGGACTCCTCTCGGAGTATTTT. Translation: CASSYTPGLLSEYF.

CDR3 amino acids: CASSLYSLGATEAFF. The CDR3 region has the DNA TGTGCCAGCAGCTTATATTCATTAGGAGCAACTGAAGCTTTCTTT. This chain connects TRBV7-2 to TRBJ1-1, with D uncertain. The CDR3 covers 15 residues. CDR1 is SGHTA, CDR2 FQGNSA, per germline. Trimming pared 2 bases from V and 5 bases from J, leaving 15 bases between.

There are many counts of this clonotype. The V and J genes are TRBV20-1 and TRBJ2-1, with D tentatively TRBD1 or TRBD2 (5 bases each). From germline, CDR1 is DFQATT and CDR2 SNEGSKA (reference sequence). CDR3 size: 16 residues. The germline V and J ends were trimmed by 0 bases and 0 bases, with 12 bases remaining between them. CDR3 nucleotides: TGCAGTGCTAGAGATCGGGGCTCCAGCTCCTACAATGAGCAGTTCTTC. Translating it yields CSARDRGSSSYNEQFF.

This clonotype was counted at least ten times. The rearrangement uses TRBV29-1 and TRBJ1-2; D gene ambiguous. Deletions cut 0 bases from V and 4 bases from J, with 15 bases between. In germline, CDR1 is SQVTM, CDR2 ANQGSEA. This CDR3 spans 15 amino acids. In DNA form, the CDR3 reads TGCAGCGTTGAAGATTGGCAGGAAAAAGGCTATGGCTACACCTTC. This codes for CSVEDWQEKGYGYTF.

This clonotype was observed at least ten times. The chain carries TRBV29-1 and TRBJ2-3; D ambiguous. The CDR3 is made up of 13 amino acids. The germline V and J ends were trimmed by 3 bases and 1 base, with 8 bases remaining between them. Per the germline V gene, CDR1 is SQVTM and CDR2 is ANQGSEA. CDR3 loop: CSVDSGGTDTQYF. As DNA, the CDR3 is TGCAGCGTTGATTCAGGAGGCACAGATACGCAGTATTTT.

This clonotype was found many times. The DNA for the CDR3 is TGTGCCAGCAGCCCGGTAAGGTTAGGGAGGTCCTACAATGAGCAGTTCTTC. This encodes CASSPVRLGRSYNEQFF. The J gene is TRBJ2-1, the V gene TRBV27, with a tentative D call TRBD2 (6 bases). Per the germline V gene, CDR1 is MNHEY and CDR2 is SMNVEV (reference sequence). This CDR3 has 17 amino acids. Trimming pared 6 bases from V and 1 base from J, leaving 19 bases between.

Many counts were recorded for this clonotype. The gene calls are TRBV25-1 and TRBJ2-3; D may correspond to TRBD1 or TRBD2 (5 bases each). The CDR3 has 15 amino acids. Germline V gives CDR1 MGHDK, CDR2 SYGVNS. Trimming stripped 1 base from V and 1 base from J, with 9 bases between. CDR3 nucleotide sequence: TGTGCCAGCAGTGAATGGGGGTCCCGCACAGATACGCAGTATTTT. Protein sequence: CASSEWGSRTDTQYF.

The V and J genes are TRBV11-2 and TRBJ2-1, with 8 bases identical to TRBD2. After removal of 2 bases from V and 9 bases from J, the junction contained 12 bases not matched to a gene. The CDR3 loop spans 16 amino acids. Germline V gene data show CDR1 as SGHAT and CDR2 as FQNNGV. This CDR3 is CASSLFGASGWGEQFF. For the CDR3, the DNA is TGTGCCAGCAGCTTATTTGGGGCTAGCGGGTGGGGTGAGCAGTTCTTC. Looking up the rest from reference TRBV11-2 and TRBJ2-1 gives the full variable domain: EAGVAQSPRYKIIEKRQSVAFWCNPISGHATLYWYQQILGQGPKLLIQFQNNGVVDDSQLPKDRFSAERLKGVDSTLKIQPAKLEDSAVYLCASSLFGASGWGEQFFGPGTRLTVL.

This clonotype was detected many times. The chain employs TRBV6-4 and TRBJ2-3, with 7 bases that match TRBD2. CDR1 MRHNA and CDR2 SNTAGT come from the germline V gene. CDR3 length: 16 residues. Losses at the gene ends were 0 bases for V and 0 bases for J; bases not matched to a gene: 3. The CDR3 nucleotides read TGTGCCAGCAGTGACTCGGCGGGGGAAAGCACAGATACGCAGTATTTT. As protein: CASSDSAGESTDTQYF.

This clonotype occurred many times. V usage is TRBV4-1 and J usage is TRBJ1-2, with D unclear. The CDR3 runs 16 residues. Germline CDR1 and CDR2: MGHRA and YSYEKL. Deletions cut 1 base from V and 0 bases from J, with 12 bases between. The CDR3 DNA is TGCGCCAGCAGCCAAGCCTCTTACGGACCTAACTATGGCTACACCTTC. This sequence encodes CASSQASYGPNYGYTF.

This clonotype has only a few counts. The chain recombines TRBV16 with TRBJ1-1, with D perhaps TRBD1 (5 bases). The length of the CDR3 is 15 residues. V was cut by 0 bases and J by 0 bases, with 8 bases left in between. Per the germline V gene, CDR1 is KGHSY and CDR2 is FQNENV. The CDR3 nucleotides are TGTGCCAGCAGCCAATCAGGGGCACTGAACACTGAAGCTTTCTTT. Protein: CASSQSGALNTEAFF.

This clonotype was recorded many times. This chain links TRBV29-1 with TRBJ2-2; weak D call: TRBD1 (5 bases). With 6 bases removed from V and 5 bases from J, the gap between germline ends came to 16 bases. This CDR3 spans 14 amino acids. From germline, CDR1 is SQVTM and CDR2 ANQGSEA. The CDR3 sequence: CSVAVDRATGELFF. The DNA of the CDR3 is TGCAGCGTCGCCGTCGACAGAGCGACCGGGGAGCTGTTTTTT.

This clonotype came up many times. The chain combines TRBV12-3 or TRBV12-4 with TRBJ2-3; the D gene is possibly TRBD1 (6 bases). This CDR3 has 16 residues. Trimming shortened V by 7 bases and J by 5 bases, and 22 bases separated the two germline ends. The CDR3 nucleotides read TGTGCCAGCATTCCCGACCAGGGGATTCTCGGAGATACGCAGTATTTT. Translating it yields CASIPDQGILGDTQYF.

Many counts were recorded for this clonotype. CDR3 residues: CASSLLDSSNQPQHF. The CDR3 nucleotides are TGTGCCAGCAGTTTATTGGACAGTAGCAATCAGCCCCAGCATTTT. The chain joins TRBV12-3 or TRBV12-4 to TRBJ1-5; TRBD1 might be the D (6 bases). V lost 2 bases, J lost 0 bases, and 8 bases lay in between. This CDR3 has 15 amino acids.

Ten or more counts support this clonotype. V is TRBV11-2 and J is TRBJ2-3, with D possibly TRBD2 on 6 matching bases. V lost 2 bases and J 4 bases, leaving 19 bases between the germline ends. Germline CDR1 reads SGHAT; CDR2 reads FQNNGV. The CDR3 covers 17 residues. CDR3 residues: CASSLKRRGWRADTQYF. The CDR3 nucleotides are TGTGCCAGCAGCTTAAAGAGGCGGGGATGGCGGGCAGATACGCAGTATTTT.

This clonotype appeared many times. The V gene is TRBV12-3 or TRBV12-4, the J gene TRBJ1-1; unclear D gene. The CDR3 is made up of 11 amino acids. V was cut by 4 bases and J by 11 bases, with 11 bases left in between. DNA for the CDR3: TGTGCCAGCAGTTACCTCGATGGGGCTTTCTTT. Its protein product is CASSYLDGAFF.

This clonotype was counted many times. The V call is TRBV29-1, the J call TRBJ2-1; D possibly corresponds to TRBD2 (5 bases). The CDR3 extends over 17 amino acids. Trimming removed 1 base at V and 2 bases at J, with 18 bases between. Germline CDR1 reads SQVTM; CDR2 reads ANQGSEA. Here the CDR3 reads CSVEGAWELLTYNEQFF. CDR3 DNA: TGCAGCGTTGAAGGCGCCTGGGAGCTCCTTACCTACAATGAGCAGTTCTTC.

At least ten counts were recorded for this clonotype. This sequence joins TRBV20-1 and TRBJ1-5, with a tentative D call TRBD1 (5 bases). Trimming cost V 2 bases and J 6 bases, with 14 bases left between them. Germline V gene sequence: CDR1 DFQATT, CDR2 SNEGSKA (reference sequence). The CDR3 extends over 14 amino acids. CDR3 bases: TGCAGTGCTAGAATCGGGGGAGGGGTTCAGCCCCAGCATTTT. Translating gives CSARIGGGVQPQHF.

This clonotype showed up just a few times. The chain links TRBV10-3 to TRBJ2-3; 9 nucleotides match TRBD2. V lost 0 bases and J lost 6; bases outside the gene matches: 10. The CDR3 covers 17 residues. Germline V gene data show CDR1 as ENHRY and CDR2 as SYGVKD. The CDR3 reads CAISESTAGGLLDTQYF. The DNA of the CDR3 is TGTGCCATCAGTGAGTCAACGGCGGGAGGGCTCTTGGATACGCAGTATTTT.

This clonotype was seen repeatedly, ten times or more. The chain carries TRBV29-1 and TRBJ1-2, with D possibly being TRBD1 (6 bases). Germline lookup yields CDR1 SQVTM and CDR2 ANQGSEA. The CDR3 is made up of 12 amino acids. Trimming cost V 4 bases and J 3 bases, with 9 bases left between them. CDR3 sequence (DNA): TGCAGCGTTGGGGCAGGGGACTATGGCTACACCTTC. It codes for CSVGAGDYGYTF.

Many counts were recorded for this clonotype. The chain uses TRBV7-3 and TRBJ2-3; D gene ambiguous. Germline CDR1 is SGHTA and CDR2 is FQGTGA. Trimming removed 6 bases from V and 1 base from J, with 17 bases in between. This CDR3 spans 16 amino acids. The CDR3, as DNA: TGTGCCAGCAGTAAGGTGGCCGATTGGGGCACAGATACGCAGTATTTT. It is translated as CASSKVADWGTDTQYF.